A selection of T cell receptor beta chains follows, all from one sample in a study of regulatory T cells in long-lasting Graves disease. TCRdb re-called the multiplex PCR reads with MiXCR, one entry per CDR3 protein. The sample includes some 250,000 distinct CDR3 sequences, 18% seen only once; the top ten take roughly a fifth. The sequencing here drew on peripheral blood mononuclear cells (PBMCs), taken at new diagnosis, from a patient treated with antithyroid drugs. The receptors shown here come from a female donor with Graves disease. CDR3s include the opening cysteine and the closing phenylalanine or tryptophan. The D gene is left open where the match is weak. Size is omitted from some rows. Given values are once, few, many or a class for expanded clones.

D gene	clone size	V gene	J gene	CDR3 protein	CDR3 DNA
-	-	TRBV5-1	TRBJ1-1	CASSLDRESSAFF	TGCGCCAGCAGCTTGGATCGCGAGTCTTCAGCTTTCTTT
-	many	TRBV14	TRBJ1-4	CASSQDSGTNEKLFF	TGTGCCAGCAGCCAAGATTCCGGCACTAATGAAAAACTGTTTTTT
-	many	TRBV27	TRBJ2-3	CASSPLSQDLQYF	TGTGCCAGCAGCCCCTTATCCCAGGATCTGCAGTATTTT
-	many	TRBV19	TRBJ1-5	CASSLTLQGVPQHF	TGTGCCAGTAGCCTCACTTTACAGGGAGTGCCCCAGCATTTT
-	-	TRBV11-2	TRBJ2-1	CASSSVVGGHNEQFF	TGTGCCAGCAGCTCTGTAGTGGGAGGACACAATGAGCAGTTCTTC
TRBD2	few	TRBV28	TRBJ2-7	CASSPGTSGNYEQYF	TGTGCCAGCAGTCCGGGGACTAGCGGCAACTACGAGCAGTACTTC
-	many	TRBV20-1	TRBJ2-4	CSASKRQAKNIQYF	TGCAGTGCTTCTAAGCGTCAAGCCAAAAACATTCAGTACTTC
-	few	TRBV3-1	TRBJ2-4	CASSRREAKNIQYF	TGTGCCAGCAGCCGCCGGGAGGCCAAAAACATTCAGTACTTC
-	many	TRBV2	TRBJ2-6	CASTIQWRTSGANVLTF	TGTGCCAGCACCATTCAGTGGCGGACCTCTGGGGCCAACGTCCTGACTTTC
-	many	TRBV7-2	TRBJ2-3	CASSLGYTDTQYF	TGTGCCAGCAGCTTGGGCTACACAGATACGCAGTATTTT
-	many	TRBV12-3/TRBV12-4	TRBJ2-3	CASSLASRADTQYF	TGTGCCAGCAGTTTAGCGTCCCGAGCAGATACGCAGTATTTT
-	-	TRBV20-1	TRBJ1-3	CSARRDRGTGNTIYF	TGCAGTGCCCGCCGGGACCGCGGGACTGGAAACACCATATATTTT
TRBD1	many	TRBV7-2	TRBJ1-2	CASSPAGTALNYGYTF	TGTGCCAGCAGCCCAGCCGGGACAGCGCTGAACTATGGCTACACCTTC
TRBD1	few	TRBV19	TRBJ1-5	CASRTLRTGGTQPQHF	TGTGCCAGTAGGACTCTCCGGACAGGGGGCACTCAGCCCCAGCATTTT
TRBD1	many	TRBV2	TRBJ1-1	CASSRRGPFEAFF	TGTGCCAGCAGTCGCAGGGGGCCGTTTGAAGCTTTCTTT
-	many	TRBV20-1	TRBJ1-5	CSARDGGPSAHQPQHF	TGCAGTGCTAGAGATGGAGGGCCATCAGCGCATCAGCCCCAGCATTTT
TRBD1	-	TRBV19	TRBJ1-3	CASSIVDRASGNTIYF	TGTGCCAGTAGTATCGTTGACAGGGCTTCTGGAAACACCATATATTTT
TRBD1	few	TRBV28	TRBJ2-7	CASSPSPGQGYEQYF	TGTGCCAGCAGTCCTTCGCCGGGACAGGGGTACGAGCAGTACTTC
-	-	TRBV27	TRBJ1-1	CASSPIEGAVAFF	TGTGCCAGCAGCCCGATTGAGGGAGCGGTAGCTTTCTTT
-	many	TRBV6-1	TRBJ1-4	CASRLEGGKLFF	TGTGCCAGCAGACTTGAGGGTGGGAAACTGTTTTTT
-	few	TRBV30	TRBJ1-4	CAWSGAGATNEKLFF	TGTGCCTGGAGTGGGGCTGGGGCCACTAATGAAAAACTGTTTTTT
TRBD1	many	TRBV28	TRBJ2-1	CASSTGGQANEQFF	TGTGCCAGCAGTACAGGGGGCCAAGCCAATGAGCAGTTCTTC
TRBD2	many	TRBV3-1	TRBJ2-1	CASSPGASGSSYNEQFF	TGTGCCAGCAGCCCCGGGGCTAGCGGGAGCTCCTACAATGAGCAGTTCTTC
TRBD2	many	TRBV30	TRBJ2-3	CAWSLAGTDTQYF	TGTGCCTGGAGCCTAGCGGGCACAGATACGCAGTATTTT
TRBD1	many	TRBV28	TRBJ2-7	CASRWTGKGEQYF	TGTGCCAGCAGGTGGACAGGGAAAGGCGAGCAGTACTTC
TRBD2	many	TRBV7-3	TRBJ2-3	CASSLSSGSADTQYF	TGTGCCAGCAGCTTATCTAGCGGGAGCGCAGATACGCAGTATTTT
TRBD2	-	TRBV30	TRBJ2-5	CAWSRGVGTQYF	TGTGCCTGGAGTCGGGGGGTTGGGACCCAGTACTTC
-	many	TRBV6-5	TRBJ1-6	CASSYAGTRSPLHF	TGTGCCAGCAGTTACGCCGGGACGCGATCACCCCTCCACTTT
TRBD1	many	TRBV28	TRBJ2-4	CASSQGRQGRNIQYF	TGTGCCAGCTCGCAGGGGAGACAGGGGAGAAACATTCAGTACTTC